Sequencing of this TCR beta chain was carried out in a study of blood T cells in healthy people across ages. Findings and caveats of the study: Per million T cells, the diversity of TCR beta decreased roughly linearly as age advanced.

A second PCR of about 6 to 11 cycles used a sample-barcoded 5' primer and a J-beta primer mix. A 12-random-nucleotide template-switch adaptor tagged each cDNA molecule. Every individual sample yielded 3 million or more paired-end reads (each containing CDR3). TCRdb reanalysed the 5' RACE reads using MiXCR and keeps one entry per CDR3 protein. The data contain hundreds of thousands of distinct CDR3 sequences, 49% of them seen just once; the ten biggest clones take up around 32%. Comment on this clonotype: Its matching antigen is unknown.

Germline CDR1 and CDR2: SGHDT and YYEEEE. J was trimmed by 5 bases and V by 3 bases; bases with no gene match: 10. The CDR3 sequence is 15 residues long. Sample: blood. This sequence was found in a woman aged 60 to 75 in good health. The rearrangement links TRBV5-6 to TRBJ2-5; the match to TRBD2 covers 7 bases. CDR3 nucleotides: TGTGCCAGCAGCTCCTTAAAGAGCGGGAAGGAGACCCAGTACTTC. Amino acid sequence: CASSSLKSGKETQYF.